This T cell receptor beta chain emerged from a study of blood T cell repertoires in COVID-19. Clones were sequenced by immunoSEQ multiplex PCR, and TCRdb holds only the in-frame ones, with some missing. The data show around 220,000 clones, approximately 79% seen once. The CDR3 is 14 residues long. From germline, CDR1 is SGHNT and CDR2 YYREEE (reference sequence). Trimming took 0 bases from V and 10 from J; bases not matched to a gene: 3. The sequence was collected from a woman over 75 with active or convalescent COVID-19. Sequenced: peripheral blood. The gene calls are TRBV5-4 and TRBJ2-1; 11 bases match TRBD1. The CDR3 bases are TGTGCCAGCAGCTTGGTAGGGACAGGGGGAGAGCAGTTCTTC. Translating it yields CASSLVGTGGEQFF. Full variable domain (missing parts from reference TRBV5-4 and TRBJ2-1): ETGVTQSPTHLIKTRGQQVTLRCSSQSGHNTVSWYQQALGQGPQFIFQYYREEENGRGNFPPRFSGLQFPNYSSELNVNALELDDSALYLCASSLVGTGGEQFFGPGTRLTVL.